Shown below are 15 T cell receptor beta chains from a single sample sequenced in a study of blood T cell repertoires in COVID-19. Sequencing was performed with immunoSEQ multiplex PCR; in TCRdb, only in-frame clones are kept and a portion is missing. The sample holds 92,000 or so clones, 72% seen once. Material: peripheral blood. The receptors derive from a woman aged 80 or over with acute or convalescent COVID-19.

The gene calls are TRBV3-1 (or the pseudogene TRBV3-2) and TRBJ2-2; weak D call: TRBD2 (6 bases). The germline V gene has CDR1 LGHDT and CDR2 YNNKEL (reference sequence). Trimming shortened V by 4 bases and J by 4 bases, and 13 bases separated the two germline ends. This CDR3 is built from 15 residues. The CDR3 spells CASSLLGGITGELFF. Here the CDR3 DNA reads TGTGCCAGCAGCCTCTTGGGGGGTATCACCGGGGAGCTGTTTTTT.

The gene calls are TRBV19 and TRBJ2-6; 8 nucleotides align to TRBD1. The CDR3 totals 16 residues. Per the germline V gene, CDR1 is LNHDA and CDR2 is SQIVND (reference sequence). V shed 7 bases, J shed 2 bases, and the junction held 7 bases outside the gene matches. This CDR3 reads CASTLGQGAGANVLTF. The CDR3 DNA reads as TGTGCCAGTACCCTAGGACAGGGCGCTGGGGCCAACGTCCTGACTTTC.

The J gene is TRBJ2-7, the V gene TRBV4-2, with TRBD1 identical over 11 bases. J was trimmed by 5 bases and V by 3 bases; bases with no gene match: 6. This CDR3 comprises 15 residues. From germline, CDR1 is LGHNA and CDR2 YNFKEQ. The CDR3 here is CASSHPDRGRDEQYF. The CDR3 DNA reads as TGTGCCAGCAGCCACCCGGACAGGGGGCGCGACGAGCAGTACTTC.

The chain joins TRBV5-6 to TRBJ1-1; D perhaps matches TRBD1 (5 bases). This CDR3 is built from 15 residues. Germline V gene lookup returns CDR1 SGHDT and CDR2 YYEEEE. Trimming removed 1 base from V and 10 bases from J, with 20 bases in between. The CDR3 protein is CASSLRGASTGVAFF. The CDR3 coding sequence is TGTGCCAGCAGCTTGAGGGGAGCAAGCACGGGGGTAGCTTTCTTT.

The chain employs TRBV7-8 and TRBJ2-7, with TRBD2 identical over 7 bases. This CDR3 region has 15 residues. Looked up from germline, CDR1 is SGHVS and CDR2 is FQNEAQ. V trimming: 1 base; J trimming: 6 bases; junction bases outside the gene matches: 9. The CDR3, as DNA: TGTGCCAGCAGCTTAGAGCTGGCGGGGGACGCCGAGCAGTACTTC. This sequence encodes CASSLELAGDAEQYF.

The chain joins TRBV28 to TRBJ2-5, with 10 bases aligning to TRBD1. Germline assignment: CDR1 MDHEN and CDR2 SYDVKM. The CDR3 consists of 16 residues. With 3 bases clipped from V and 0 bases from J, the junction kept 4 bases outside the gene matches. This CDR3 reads CASSLAGQGYQETQYF. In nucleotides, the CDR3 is TGTGCCAGCAGTTTGGCGGGACAGGGGTACCAAGAGACCCAGTACTTC.

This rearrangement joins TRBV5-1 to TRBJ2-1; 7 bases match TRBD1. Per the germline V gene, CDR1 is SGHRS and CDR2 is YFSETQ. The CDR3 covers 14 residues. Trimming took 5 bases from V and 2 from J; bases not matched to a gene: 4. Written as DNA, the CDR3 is TGCGCCAGCAGTTTAGGGGGCGCCTACAATGAGCAGTTCTTC. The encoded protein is CASSLGGAYNEQFF. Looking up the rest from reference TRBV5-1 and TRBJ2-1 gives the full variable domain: KAGVTQTPRYLIKTRGQQVTLSCSPISGHRSVSWYQQTPGQGLQFLFEYFSETQRNKGNFPGRFSGRQFSNSRSEMNVSTLELGDSALYLCASSLGGAYNEQFFGPGTRLTVL.

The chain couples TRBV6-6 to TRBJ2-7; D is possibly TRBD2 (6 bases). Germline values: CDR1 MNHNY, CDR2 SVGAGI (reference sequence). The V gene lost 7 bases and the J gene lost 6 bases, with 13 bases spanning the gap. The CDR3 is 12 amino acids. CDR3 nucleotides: TGTGCCAGCAAAGCAGGGAGGTTCGAGCAGTACTTC. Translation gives CASKAGRFEQYF.

Here the CDR3 DNA reads TGTGCCAGCAGCAATAGCGGGGGCTACGAGCAGTACTTC. Protein sequence: CASSNSGGYEQYF. The rearrangement links TRBV5-4 to TRBJ2-7; 9 nucleotides line up with TRBD2. V shed 4 bases and J 3 bases; nucleotides not matched to a gene: 2. The CDR3 is 13 residues long. CDR1 and CDR2 from the germline V gene are SGHNT and YYREEE (reference sequence). Based on the CDR3 plus reference TRBV5-4 and TRBJ2-7, the full variable domain is ETGVTQSPTHLIKTRGQQVTLRCSSQSGHNTVSWYQQALGQGPQFIFQYYREEENGRGNFPPRFSGLQFPNYSSELNVNALELDDSALYLCASSNSGGYEQYFGPGTRLTVT.

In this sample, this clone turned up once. The CDR3, as DNA: TGTGCCAGCAGTGGACAGGGGGCAGCTGAAGCTTTCTTT. Its translation: CASSGQGAAEAFF. The rearrangement joins TRBV9 to TRBJ1-1; 11 bases line up with TRBD1. CDR1 is SGDLS, CDR2 YYNGEE, per germline. The CDR3 is 13 residues long. J lost 6 bases, V lost 5 bases, and 3 bases had no gene match.

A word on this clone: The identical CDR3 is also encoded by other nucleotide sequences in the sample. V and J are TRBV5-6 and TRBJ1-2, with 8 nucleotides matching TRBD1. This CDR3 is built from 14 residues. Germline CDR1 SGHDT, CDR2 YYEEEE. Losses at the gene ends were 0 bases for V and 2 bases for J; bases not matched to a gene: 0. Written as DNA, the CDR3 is TGTGCCAGCAGCTTGGGGACAGGGAACTATGGCTACACCTTC. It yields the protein CASSLGTGNYGYTF.

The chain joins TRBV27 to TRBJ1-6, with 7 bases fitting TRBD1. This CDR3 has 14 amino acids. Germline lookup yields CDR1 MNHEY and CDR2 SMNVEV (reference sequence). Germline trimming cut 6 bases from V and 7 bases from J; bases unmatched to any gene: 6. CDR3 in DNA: TGTGCCAGCAGGCCGGGACAGTACAATTCACCCCTCCACTTT. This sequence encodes CASRPGQYNSPLHF.

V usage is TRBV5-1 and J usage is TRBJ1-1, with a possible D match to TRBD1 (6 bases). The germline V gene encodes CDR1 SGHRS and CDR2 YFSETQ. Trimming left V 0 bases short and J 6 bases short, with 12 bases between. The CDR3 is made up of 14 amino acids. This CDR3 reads CASSLVAGAAEAFF. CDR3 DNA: TGCGCCAGCAGCTTGGTGGCAGGGGCGGCTGAAGCTTTCTTT.

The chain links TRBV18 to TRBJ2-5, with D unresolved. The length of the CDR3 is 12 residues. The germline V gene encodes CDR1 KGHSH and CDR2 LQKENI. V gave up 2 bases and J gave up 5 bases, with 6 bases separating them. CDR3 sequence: CASSPTSETQYF. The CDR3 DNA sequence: TGTGCCAGCTCACCAACTTCGGAGACCCAGTACTTC.

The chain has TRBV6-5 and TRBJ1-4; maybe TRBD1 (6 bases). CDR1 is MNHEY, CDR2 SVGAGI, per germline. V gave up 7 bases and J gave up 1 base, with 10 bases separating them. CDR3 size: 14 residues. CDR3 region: CASKAGETNEKLFF. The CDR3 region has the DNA TGTGCCAGCAAGGCAGGGGAAACTAATGAAAAACTGTTTTTT.